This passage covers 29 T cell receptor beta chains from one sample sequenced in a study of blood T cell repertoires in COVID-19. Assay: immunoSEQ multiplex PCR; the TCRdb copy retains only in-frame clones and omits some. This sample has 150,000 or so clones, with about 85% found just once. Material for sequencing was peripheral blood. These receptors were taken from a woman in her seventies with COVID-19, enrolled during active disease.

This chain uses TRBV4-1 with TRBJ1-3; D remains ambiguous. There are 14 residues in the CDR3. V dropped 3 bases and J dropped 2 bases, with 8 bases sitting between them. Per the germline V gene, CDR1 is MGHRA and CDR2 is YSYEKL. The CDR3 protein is CASSQGVTGNTIYF. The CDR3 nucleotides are TGCGCCAGCAGCCAGGGCGTTACTGGAAACACCATATATTTT.

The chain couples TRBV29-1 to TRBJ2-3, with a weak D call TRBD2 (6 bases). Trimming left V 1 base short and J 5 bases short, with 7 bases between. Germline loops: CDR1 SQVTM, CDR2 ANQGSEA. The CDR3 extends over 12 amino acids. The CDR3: CSVEGGVDTQYF. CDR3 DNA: TGCAGCGTTGAAGGGGGGGTAGATACGCAGTATTTT.

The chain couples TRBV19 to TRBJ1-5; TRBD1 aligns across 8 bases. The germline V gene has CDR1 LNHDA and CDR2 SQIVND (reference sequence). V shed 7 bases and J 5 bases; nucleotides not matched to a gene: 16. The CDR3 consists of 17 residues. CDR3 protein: CASNRGWSGSIDQPQHF. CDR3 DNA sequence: TGTGCCAGTAACAGGGGGTGGTCGGGGTCGATAGATCAGCCCCAGCATTTT.

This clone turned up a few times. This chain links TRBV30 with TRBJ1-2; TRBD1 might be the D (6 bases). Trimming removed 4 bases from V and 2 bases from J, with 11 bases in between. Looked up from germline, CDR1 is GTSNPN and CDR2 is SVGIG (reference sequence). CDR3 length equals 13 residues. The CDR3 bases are TGTGCCTGGATGGACAGAACCAACTATGGCTACACCTTC. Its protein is CAWMDRTNYGYTF. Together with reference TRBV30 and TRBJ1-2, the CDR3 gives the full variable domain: SQTIHQWPATLVQPVGSPLSLECTVEGTSNPNLYWYRQAAGRGLQLLFYSVGIGQISSEVPQNLSASRPQDRQFILSSKKLLLSDSGFYLCAWMDRTNYGYTFGSGTRLTVV.

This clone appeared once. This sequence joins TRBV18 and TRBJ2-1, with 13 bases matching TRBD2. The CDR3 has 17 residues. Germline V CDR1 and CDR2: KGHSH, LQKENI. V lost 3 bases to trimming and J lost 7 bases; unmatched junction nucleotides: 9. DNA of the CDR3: TGTGCCAGCTCACCGTTCACTAGCGGGGGGGCGGCGAATGAGCAGTTCTTC. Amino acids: CASSPFTSGGAANEQFF.

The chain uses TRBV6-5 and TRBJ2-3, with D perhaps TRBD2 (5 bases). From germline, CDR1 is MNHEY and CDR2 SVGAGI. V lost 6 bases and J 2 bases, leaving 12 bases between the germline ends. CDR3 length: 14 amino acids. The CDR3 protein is CASSRRVLTDTQYF. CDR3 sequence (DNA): TGTGCCAGCAGCCGGCGGGTACTCACAGATACGCAGTATTTT.

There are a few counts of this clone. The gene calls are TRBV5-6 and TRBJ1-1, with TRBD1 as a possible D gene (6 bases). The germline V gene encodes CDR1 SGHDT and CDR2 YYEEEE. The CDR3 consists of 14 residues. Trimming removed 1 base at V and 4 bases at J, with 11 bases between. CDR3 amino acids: CASSLRGGGTEAFF. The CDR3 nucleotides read TGTGCCAGCAGCTTGCGAGGGGGTGGCACTGAAGCTTTCTTT.

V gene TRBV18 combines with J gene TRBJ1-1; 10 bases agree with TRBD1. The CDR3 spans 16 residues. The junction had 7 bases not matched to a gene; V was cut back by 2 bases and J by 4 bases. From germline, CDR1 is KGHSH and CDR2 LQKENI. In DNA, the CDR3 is TGTGCCAGCTCACCAACCGACAGGGGGCGGATCACTGAAGCTTTCTTT. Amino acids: CASSPTDRGRITEAFF.

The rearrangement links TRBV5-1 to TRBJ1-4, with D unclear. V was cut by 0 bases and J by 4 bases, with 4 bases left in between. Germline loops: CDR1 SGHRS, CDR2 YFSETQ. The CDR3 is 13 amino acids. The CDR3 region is CASSLELNEKLFF. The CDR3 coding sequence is TGCGCCAGCAGCTTGGAACTTAATGAAAAACTGTTTTTT.

The CDR3 reads CASSLPPRAGNTIYF. DNA of the CDR3: TGTGCCAGCAGCTTACCCCCGAGGGCTGGAAACACCATATATTTT. V usage is TRBV11-2 and J usage is TRBJ1-3; D unclear. V lost 2 bases to trimming and J lost 2 bases, with 10 bases between them. From germline, CDR1 is SGHAT and CDR2 FQNNGV. This CDR3 is 15 amino acids long.

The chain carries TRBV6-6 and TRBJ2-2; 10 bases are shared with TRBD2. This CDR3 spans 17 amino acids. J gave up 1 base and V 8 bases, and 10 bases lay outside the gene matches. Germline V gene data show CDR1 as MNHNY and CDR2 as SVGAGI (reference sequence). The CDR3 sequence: CASRQPIAGGNTGELFF. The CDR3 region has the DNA TGTGCCAGCCGTCAGCCCATAGCGGGGGGGAACACCGGGGAGCTGTTTTTT.

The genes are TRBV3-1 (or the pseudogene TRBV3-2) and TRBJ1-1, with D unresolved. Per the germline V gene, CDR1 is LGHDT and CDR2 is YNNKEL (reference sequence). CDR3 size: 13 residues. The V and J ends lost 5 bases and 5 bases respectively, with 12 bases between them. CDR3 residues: CASSGPHQTEAFF. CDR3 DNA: TGTGCCAGCAGCGGGCCCCACCAAACTGAAGCTTTCTTT.

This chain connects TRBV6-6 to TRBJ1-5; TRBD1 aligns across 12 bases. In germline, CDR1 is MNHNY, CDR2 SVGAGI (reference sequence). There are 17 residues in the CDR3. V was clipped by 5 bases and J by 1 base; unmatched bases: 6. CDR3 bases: TGTGCCAGCAGTCCGCCGGGACAGGGGGCGAGCAATCAGCCCCAGCATTTT. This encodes CASSPPGQGASNQPQHF.

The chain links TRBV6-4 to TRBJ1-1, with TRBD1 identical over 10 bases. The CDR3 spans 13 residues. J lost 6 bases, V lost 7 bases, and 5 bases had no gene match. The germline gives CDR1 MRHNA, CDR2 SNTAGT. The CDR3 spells CASKGQGDSEAFF. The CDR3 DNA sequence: TGTGCCAGCAAAGGACAGGGGGATTCTGAAGCTTTCTTT.

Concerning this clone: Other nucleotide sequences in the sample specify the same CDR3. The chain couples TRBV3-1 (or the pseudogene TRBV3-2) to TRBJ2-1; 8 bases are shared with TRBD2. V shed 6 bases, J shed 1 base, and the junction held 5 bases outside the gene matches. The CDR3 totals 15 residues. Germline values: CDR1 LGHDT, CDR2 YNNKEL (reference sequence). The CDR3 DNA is TGTGCCAGCAGTCCAAGCGGGGGTTCCTACAATGAGCAGTTCTTC. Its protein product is CASSPSGGSYNEQFF.

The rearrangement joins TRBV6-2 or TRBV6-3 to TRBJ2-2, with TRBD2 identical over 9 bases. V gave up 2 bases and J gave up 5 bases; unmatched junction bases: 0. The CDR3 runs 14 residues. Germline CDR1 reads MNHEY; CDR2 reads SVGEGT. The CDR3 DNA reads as TGTGCCAGCAGTTACAGCGGGGGGACCGGGGAGCTGTTTTTT. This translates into CASSYSGGTGELFF.

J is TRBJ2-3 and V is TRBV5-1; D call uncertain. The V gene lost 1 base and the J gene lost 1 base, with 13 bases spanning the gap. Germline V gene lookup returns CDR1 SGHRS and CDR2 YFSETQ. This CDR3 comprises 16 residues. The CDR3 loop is CASSLYGSRGTDTQYF. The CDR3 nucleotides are TGCGCCAGCAGCTTGTACGGGTCCCGCGGCACAGATACGCAGTATTTT.

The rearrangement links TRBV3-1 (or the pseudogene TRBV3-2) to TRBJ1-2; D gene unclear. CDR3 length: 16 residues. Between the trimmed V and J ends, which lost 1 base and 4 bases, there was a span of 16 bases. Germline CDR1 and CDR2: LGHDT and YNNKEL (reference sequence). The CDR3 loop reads CASSQGAVDRIYGYTF. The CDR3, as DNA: TGTGCCAGCAGCCAAGGGGCCGTCGACCGGATCTATGGCTACACCTTC.

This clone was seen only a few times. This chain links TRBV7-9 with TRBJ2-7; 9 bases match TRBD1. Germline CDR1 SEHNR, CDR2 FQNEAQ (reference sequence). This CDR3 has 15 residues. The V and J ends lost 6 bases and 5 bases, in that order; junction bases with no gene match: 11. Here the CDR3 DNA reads TGTGCCAGCAGTTCTGTCCGGGACAGGGACAACGAGCAGTACTTC. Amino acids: CASSSVRDRDNEQYF.

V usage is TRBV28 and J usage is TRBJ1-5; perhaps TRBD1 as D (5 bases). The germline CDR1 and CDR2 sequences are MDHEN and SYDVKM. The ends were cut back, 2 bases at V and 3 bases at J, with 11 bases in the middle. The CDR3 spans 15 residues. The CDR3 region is CASSLPTANNQPQHF. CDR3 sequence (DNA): TGTGCCAGCAGTTTACCGACAGCTAACAATCAGCCCCAGCATTTT. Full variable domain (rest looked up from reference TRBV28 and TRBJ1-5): DVKVTQSSRYLVKRTGEKVFLECVQDMDHENMFWYRQDPGLGLRLIYFSYDVKMKEKGDIPEGYSVSREKKERFSLILESASTNQTSMYLCASSLPTANNQPQHFGDGTRLSIL.

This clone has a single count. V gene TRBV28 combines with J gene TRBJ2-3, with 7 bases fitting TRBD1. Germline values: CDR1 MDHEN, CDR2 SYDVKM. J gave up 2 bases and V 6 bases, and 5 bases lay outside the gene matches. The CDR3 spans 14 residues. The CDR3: CASRGQANTDTQYF. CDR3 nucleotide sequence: TGTGCCAGCAGAGGACAGGCGAACACAGATACGCAGTATTTT.

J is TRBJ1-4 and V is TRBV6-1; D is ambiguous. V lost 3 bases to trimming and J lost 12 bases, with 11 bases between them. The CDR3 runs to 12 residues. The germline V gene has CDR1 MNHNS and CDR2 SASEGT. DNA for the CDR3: TGTGCCAGCAGTGAGACTCGGGGAGAACTGTTTTTT. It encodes CASSETRGELFF.

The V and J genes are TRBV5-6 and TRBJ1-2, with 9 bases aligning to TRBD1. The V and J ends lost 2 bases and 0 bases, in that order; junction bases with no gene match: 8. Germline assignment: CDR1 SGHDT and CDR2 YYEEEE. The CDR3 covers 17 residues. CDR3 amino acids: CASSFLTGGESNYGYTF. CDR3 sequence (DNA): TGTGCCAGCAGCTTCCTAACAGGGGGCGAATCTAACTATGGCTACACCTTC.

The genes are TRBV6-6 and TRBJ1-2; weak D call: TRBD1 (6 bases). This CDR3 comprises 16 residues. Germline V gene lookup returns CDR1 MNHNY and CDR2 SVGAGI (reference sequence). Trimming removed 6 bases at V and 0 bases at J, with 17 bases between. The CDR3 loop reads CASRPRQATTNYGYTF. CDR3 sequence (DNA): TGTGCCAGCAGGCCTCGACAGGCTACAACTAACTATGGCTACACCTTC.

DNA of the CDR3: TGTGCCAGTAGTGAGGCAGCCATTTATAATTCACCCCTCCACTTT. This translates into CASSEAAIYNSPLHF. V gene TRBV19 combines with J gene TRBJ1-6; D is unclear. V was shortened by 5 bases and J by 4 bases, with 12 bases between the two germline ends. Germline lookup yields CDR1 LNHDA and CDR2 SQIVND (reference sequence). The CDR3 spans 15 residues.

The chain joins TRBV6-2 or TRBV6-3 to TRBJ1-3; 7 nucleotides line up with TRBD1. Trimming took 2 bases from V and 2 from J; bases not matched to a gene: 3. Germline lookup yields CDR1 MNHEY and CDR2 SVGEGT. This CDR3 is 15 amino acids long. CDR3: CASSYRGTAGNTIYF. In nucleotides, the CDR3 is TGTGCCAGCAGTTACCGCGGGACAGCTGGAAACACCATATATTTT.

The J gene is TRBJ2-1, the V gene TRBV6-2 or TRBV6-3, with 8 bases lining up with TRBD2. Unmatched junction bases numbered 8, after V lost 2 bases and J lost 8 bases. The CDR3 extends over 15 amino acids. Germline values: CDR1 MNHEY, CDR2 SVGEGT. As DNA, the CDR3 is TGTGCCAGCAGTTACCCCCCGGGGGGGCGGGATGAGCAGTTCTTC. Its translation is CASSYPPGGRDEQFF.

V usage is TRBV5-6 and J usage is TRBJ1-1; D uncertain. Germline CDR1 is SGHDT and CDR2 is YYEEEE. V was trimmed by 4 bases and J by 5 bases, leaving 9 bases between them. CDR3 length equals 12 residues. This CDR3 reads CASSGRRTEAFF. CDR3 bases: TGTGCCAGCAGCGGGAGACGGACTGAAGCTTTCTTT.

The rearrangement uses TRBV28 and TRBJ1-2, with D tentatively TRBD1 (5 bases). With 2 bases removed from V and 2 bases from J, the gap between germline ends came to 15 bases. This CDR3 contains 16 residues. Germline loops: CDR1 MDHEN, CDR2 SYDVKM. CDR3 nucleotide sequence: TGTGCCAGCAGTTTACTGGGCGGGGCAGGGAACTATGGCTACACCTTC. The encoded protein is CASSLLGGAGNYGYTF.